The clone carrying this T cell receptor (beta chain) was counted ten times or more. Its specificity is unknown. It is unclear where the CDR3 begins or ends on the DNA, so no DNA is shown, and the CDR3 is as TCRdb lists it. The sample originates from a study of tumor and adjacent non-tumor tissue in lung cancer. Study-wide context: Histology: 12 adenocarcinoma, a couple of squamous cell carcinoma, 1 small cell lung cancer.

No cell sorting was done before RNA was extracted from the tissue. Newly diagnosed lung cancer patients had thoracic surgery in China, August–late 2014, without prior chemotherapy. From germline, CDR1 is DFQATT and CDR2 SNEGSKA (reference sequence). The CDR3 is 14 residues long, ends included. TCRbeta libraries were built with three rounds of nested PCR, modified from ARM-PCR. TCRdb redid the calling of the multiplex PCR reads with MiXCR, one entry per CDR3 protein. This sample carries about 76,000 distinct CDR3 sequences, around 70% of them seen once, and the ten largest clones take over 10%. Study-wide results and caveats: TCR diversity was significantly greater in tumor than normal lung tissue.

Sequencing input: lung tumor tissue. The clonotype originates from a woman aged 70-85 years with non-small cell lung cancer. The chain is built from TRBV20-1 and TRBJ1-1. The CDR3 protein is CSSSGHSISTEAFF.